Detailed here is one T cell receptor beta chain. As handled by the study authors: Cell counts per sample came from amplifying reference gene primers. Profiled with immunoSEQ multiplex PCR; TCRdb holds only in-frame clones, not every one. V and J calls and clone size are given by that table; D and trimming were obtained from the DNA. Of fewer than 250,000 clones in the sample, 84% were seen once. The entry originates in a study of blood T cell repertoires in COVID-19. Study at large: In each case, the material was cDNA or gDNA derived from T cells, B-cell-depleted T cells, or PBMCs.

The clonotype comes from a man aged 50 to 60 with acute or convalescent COVID-19. Sequenced input: peripheral blood.

CDR3 in DNA: TGTGCCAGCAGCACCGAAGGAGCGAACACCGGGGAGCTGTTTTTT. This sequence encodes CASSTEGANTGELFF. The chain uses TRBV7-2 and TRBJ2-2; D uncertain. Germline V gene data show CDR1 as SGHTA and CDR2 as FQGNSA. The CDR3 is 15 residues long. V lost 5 bases and J 0 bases, leaving 10 bases between the germline ends.